The source of this TCR beta chain is a study of blood T cells in healthy people across ages. A few counts support this clonotype. The CDR3 is 12 amino acids. V gave up 2 bases and J gave up 8 bases; unmatched junction bases: 3. Per germline, CDR1 DFQATT and CDR2 SNEGSKA (reference sequence). A second roughly 7 to 12 cycle PCR used barcoded and J-beta primers. The authors tagged each cDNA molecule using a template-switch adaptor with 12 random nucleotides. TCRdb re-derived calls from the 5' RACE reads in MiXCR, one entry per CDR3 protein. The sample records 1.2 million to 1.5 million distinct CDR3 sequences, 59% being singletons. Aged roughly 6 to 95, donors were systemically healthy Caucasians from Russia.

Sequenced input: blood. The source is a man between 18 and 35 years old in good health. The chain uses TRBV20-1 and TRBJ1-2, with 9 bases aligning to TRBD1. The chain's CDR3 is CSARRQGGGYTF. CDR3 nucleotides: TGCAGTGCTAGAAGACAGGGGGGCGGCTACACCTTC.